The 11 T cell receptor beta chains reported below all come from one sample, sequenced in a study of T cells in tuberculosis. Produced via immunoSEQ multiplex PCR; TCRdb's table is partial and in-frame only. Altogether tens of thousands of clones are present, around 94% being singletons, with the ten largest covering 6.5% to 8%. Sequencing used PBMCs. The receptor source for this set is a donor aged 10-29 years with latent tuberculosis or without tuberculosis infection.

This chain joins TRBV12-5 and TRBJ1-1; 7 positions agree with TRBD1. Germline V gene data show CDR1 as LGHNT and CDR2 as FRNRAP. V lost 11 bases to trimming and J lost 6 bases; unmatched junction nucleotides: 6. This CDR3 is 11 amino acids long. The CDR3 is CAGQAGAEAFF. The CDR3 DNA is TGTGCTGGACAGGCCGGGGCTGAAGCTTTCTTT.

The V call is TRBV9, the J call TRBJ1-2; D remains unclear. CDR1 and CDR2 from the germline V gene are SGDLS and YYNGEE. This CDR3 comprises 14 residues. V lost 0 bases and J lost 0, with 6 bases in between. CDR3 DNA sequence: TGTGCCAGCAGCGTAGGAGGCACTAACTATGGCTACACCTTC. Translated: CASSVGGTNYGYTF.

The gene calls are TRBV5-4 and TRBJ1-3, with D hard to call. From germline, CDR1 is SGHNT and CDR2 YYREEE (reference sequence). There are 14 residues in the CDR3. V lost 3 bases and J lost 1, with 8 bases in between. The CDR3 loop reads CASSSPLSGNTIYF. The CDR3 DNA sequence: TGTGCCAGCAGCTCGCCCCTATCTGGAAACACCATATATTTT.

This sequence joins TRBV6-6 and TRBJ2-7; 10 bases agree with TRBD1. This CDR3 comprises 15 residues. Germline loops: CDR1 MNHNY, CDR2 SVGAGI (reference sequence). Trimming cost V 6 bases and J 6 bases; bases outside gene matches: 11. The CDR3 spells CASSKTGQGSPEQYF. The CDR3 nucleotides read TGTGCCAGCAGCAAGACGGGACAGGGGTCCCCCGAGCAGTACTTC.

The rearrangement links TRBV7-2 to TRBJ2-3, with D possibly being TRBD1 (5 bases). V gave up 2 bases and J gave up 0 bases, with 9 bases separating them. Germline V lookup: CDR1 SGHTA, CDR2 FQGNSA. This CDR3 is 15 amino acids long. In nucleotides, the CDR3 is TGTGCCAGCAGCTTACAATCAGGGAGCACAGATACGCAGTATTTT. Translation: CASSLQSGSTDTQYF.

This clone came up a few times. The gene calls are TRBV5-1 and TRBJ2-7; D call uncertain. This CDR3 is built from 13 residues. Looked up from germline, CDR1 is SGHRS and CDR2 is YFSETQ. V was cut by 0 bases and J by 3 bases, with 7 bases left in between. The CDR3 DNA reads as TGCGCCAGCAGCTTGGGAGGTGTCTACGAGCAGTACTTC. This encodes CASSLGGVYEQYF.

The chain is built from TRBV7-6 and TRBJ1-1; D possibly corresponds to TRBD1 (6 bases). This CDR3 spans 15 amino acids. From germline, CDR1 is SGHVS and CDR2 FNYEAQ. V dropped 4 bases and J dropped 4 bases, with 16 bases sitting between them. CDR3 DNA sequence: TGTGCCAGCAGCTCGGTCCCCCAACAGGGCACTGAAGCTTTCTTT. Its translation: CASSSVPQQGTEAFF.

This clone was observed a single time. The chain couples TRBV5-3 to TRBJ2-6; D gene unclear. TRBV5-3 is annotated as an ORF whose role is uncertain. The V and J ends lost 7 bases and 5 bases respectively, with 19 bases between them. The CDR3 contains 16 residues. CDR3: CARLHGEQSRANVLTF. CDR3 nucleotides: TGTGCCAGATTACATGGTGAACAAAGTCGGGCCAACGTCCTGACTTTC.

Points on this clone: Other DNA sequences from this sample encode an identical CDR3 as well. The chain uses TRBV7-9 and TRBJ2-1; 10 positions agree with TRBD2. This CDR3 comprises 16 residues. V lost 0 bases to trimming and J lost 2 bases; unmatched junction nucleotides: 1. Germline loops: CDR1 SEHNR, CDR2 FQNEAQ (reference sequence). Here the CDR3 DNA reads TGTGCCAGCAGCTTAGCACTAGCGGGAACCTACAATGAGCAGTTCTTC. This translates into CASSLALAGTYNEQFF.

The CDR3 DNA reads as TGTGCCAGCCGTACCCGGGGCACCGGGGAGCTGTTTTTT. It translates to CASRTRGTGELFF. The rearrangement joins TRBV27 to TRBJ2-2; D might be TRBD2 (5 bases). Germline CDR1 reads MNHEY; CDR2 reads SMNVEV (reference sequence). The ends were cut back, 8 bases at V and 4 bases at J, with 11 bases in the middle. The length of the CDR3 is 13 residues.

This clone appeared once. Because the CDR3's place on the DNA is in doubt, the DNA is left out and the CDR3 is given as listed by TCRdb. The CDR3 protein is CASSSSGSQETQYF. The chain has TRBV28 and TRBJ2-5; TRBD2, the table's D call, lacks a check against the DNA. The CDR3 spans 14 amino acids, including both terminal residues. The germline V gene has CDR1 MDHEN and CDR2 SYDVKM.